One and the same sample provided the 25 T cell receptor beta chains below, sequenced in a study of blood T cell repertoires in COVID-19. The repertoire was sequenced with immunoSEQ multiplex PCR; TCRdb's copy has only in-frame clones and lacks some. This table holds tens of thousands of clones, 70% to 80% found once. Material: peripheral blood. Receptors originate from a man aged 60 to 75 with acute or convalescent COVID-19.

The chain has TRBV5-8 and TRBJ2-2; 11 bases agree with TRBD1. The V gene's germline CDR1 is SGHTS and CDR2 YDEGEE. After removal of 6 bases from V and 6 bases from J, the junction contained 4 bases not matched to a gene. This CDR3 has 14 residues. CDR3 residues: CASTRDRGAGELFF. Written as DNA, the CDR3 is TGTGCCAGCACCCGGGACAGGGGGGCCGGGGAGCTGTTTTTT.

This clone occurred a few times. The rearrangement links TRBV7-9 to TRBJ1-1; D call uncertain. Germline V gives CDR1 SEHNR, CDR2 FQNEAQ (reference sequence). Trimming cost V 7 bases and J 0 bases, with 12 bases left between them. The CDR3 has 14 residues. CDR3 DNA: TGTGCCAGCACGTTGGGTCGAGTGAACACTGAAGCTTTCTTT. It yields the protein CASTLGRVNTEAFF.

This clone was recorded once. The genes are TRBV19 and TRBJ1-2, with TRBD1 as a possible D gene (6 bases). Trimming pared 6 bases from V and 3 bases from J, leaving 14 bases between. Germline V gene sequence: CDR1 LNHDA, CDR2 SQIVND (reference sequence). The CDR3 length is 14 residues. DNA for the CDR3: TGTGCCAGTAGCCTTACAGGGATCGACTATGGCTACACCTTC. This sequence encodes CASSLTGIDYGYTF.

This clone was seen just once. The chain combines TRBV9 with TRBJ2-5; perhaps TRBD2 as D (6 bases). The CDR3 totals 14 residues. The germline CDR1 and CDR2 sequences are SGDLS and YYNGEE. With 0 bases removed from V and 5 bases from J, the gap between germline ends came to 11 bases. CDR3 amino acids: CASSVENRGETQYF. DNA of the CDR3: TGTGCCAGCAGCGTAGAGAACCGGGGGGAGACCCAGTACTTC.

This clone was found a few times. V and J are TRBV18 and TRBJ1-2, with 8 bases that match TRBD1. The CDR3 has 16 residues. Per the germline V gene, CDR1 is KGHSH and CDR2 is LQKENI. With 6 bases clipped from V and 6 bases from J, the junction kept 15 bases outside the gene matches. The CDR3 DNA sequence: TGTGCCAGCTCCCCCCAAGCCCCCAGACAGGGGCATGGCTACACCTTC. It is translated as CASSPQAPRQGHGYTF.

The chain carries TRBV4-2 and TRBJ1-2, with 7 bases lining up with TRBD1. This CDR3 spans 14 amino acids. With V trimmed by 3 bases and J by 4 bases, 5 bases remained unmatched. Germline V gene data show CDR1 as LGHNA and CDR2 as YNFKEQ. CDR3 region: CASSQGQPGYGYTF. CDR3 sequence (DNA): TGTGCCAGCAGCCAGGGACAGCCTGGCTATGGCTACACCTTC.

The chain couples TRBV7-8 to TRBJ2-3, with 8 bases identical to TRBD2. This CDR3 is 16 amino acids long. Germline CDR1 reads SGHVS; CDR2 reads FQNEAQ. After removal of 5 bases from V and 4 bases from J, the junction contained 11 bases not matched to a gene. Here the CDR3 reads CASSRLRAGVPDTQYF. CDR3 DNA: TGTGCCAGCAGCCGATTACGAGCGGGAGTCCCAGATACGCAGTATTTT.

In DNA, the CDR3 is TGTGCCTGGAGTCCCCGGACAGGGAATCAGCCCCAGCATTTT. Protein: CAWSPRTGNQPQHF. The chain is built from TRBV30 and TRBJ1-5; 8 bases are shared with TRBD1. CDR3 length: 14 residues. CDR1 is GTSNPN and CDR2 is SVGIG in the germline V gene (reference sequence). J gave up 4 bases and V 2 bases, and 4 bases lay outside the gene matches. Combining the CDR3 with reference TRBV30 and TRBJ1-5 gives the whole variable domain SQTIHQWPATLVQPVGSPLSLECTVEGTSNPNLYWYRQAAGRGLQLLFYSVGIGQISSEVPQNLSASRPQDRQFILSSKKLLLSDSGFYLCAWSPRTGNQPQHFGDGTRLSIL.

This chain links TRBV28 with TRBJ1-2, with D possibly TRBD1 on 5 matching bases. V lost 5 bases to trimming and J lost 4 bases, with 14 bases between them. The CDR3 length is 14 residues. The V gene's germline CDR1 is MDHEN and CDR2 SYDVKM. The CDR3 DNA reads TGTGCCAGCAGTGCCCTTGGAAGGGGCTATGGCTACACCTTC. This encodes CASSALGRGYGYTF.

This sequence joins TRBV7-4 and TRBJ1-4; no reliable D call. Germline V gene lookup returns CDR1 SGHVT and CDR2 SQSDAQ. V was clipped by 5 bases and J by 4 bases, with 14 bases between them. The CDR3 has 15 residues. CDR3 residues: CASSPFSRSNEKLFF. CDR3 sequence (DNA): TGTGCCAGCAGCCCTTTTTCGAGAAGTAATGAAAAACTGTTTTTT.

The chain couples TRBV2 to TRBJ2-2, with D possibly being TRBD1 (6 bases). This CDR3 spans 15 amino acids. Trimming removed 5 bases at V and 0 bases at J, with 10 bases between. Germline values: CDR1 SNHLY, CDR2 FYNNEI. The chain's CDR3 is CASSFQGSNTGELFF. CDR3 nucleotides: TGTGCCAGCAGTTTTCAGGGGTCGAACACCGGGGAGCTGTTTTTT.

The chain has TRBV4-3 and TRBJ1-1; no clear D gene. V was clipped by 1 base and J by 2 bases, with 11 bases between them. In germline, CDR1 is LGHNA, CDR2 YSLEER. There are 15 residues in the CDR3. CDR3 nucleotide sequence: TGCGCCAGCAGCCAAGGGGCTGGCAGAAACACTGAAGCTTTCTTT. The encoded protein is CASSQGAGRNTEAFF.

The chain links TRBV4-2 to TRBJ2-2, with D perhaps TRBD1 (6 bases). CDR3 size: 16 residues. Between the trimmed V and J ends, which lost 5 bases and 0 bases, there was a span of 13 bases. In germline, CDR1 is LGHNA, CDR2 YNFKEQ. CDR3 DNA sequence: TGTGCCAGCAGCTTGGACAGCTCTTCGAACACCGGGGAGCTGTTTTTT. This sequence encodes CASSLDSSSNTGELFF.

V usage is TRBV4-3 and J usage is TRBJ2-2; D gene ambiguous. Per germline, CDR1 LGHNA and CDR2 YSLEER. The CDR3 is 15 residues long. V lost 2 bases and J 1 base, leaving 8 bases between the germline ends. The chain's CDR3 is CASSQTTKNTGELFF. Here the CDR3 DNA reads TGCGCCAGCAGCCAAACAACCAAGAACACCGGGGAGCTGTTTTTT.

The chain joins TRBV5-1 to TRBJ1-2; TRBD1 matches 8 bases. Germline V gene data show CDR1 as SGHRS and CDR2 as YFSETQ. The CDR3 totals 15 residues. V trimming: 0 bases; J trimming: 7 bases; junction bases outside the gene matches: 8. The CDR3, as DNA: TGCGCCAGCAGCTTGGACGGCCAGGGGGCGCTTGGCTACACCTTC. This sequence encodes CASSLDGQGALGYTF.

V usage is TRBV7-6 and J usage is TRBJ1-3; 7 nucleotides match TRBD1. The CDR3 spans 15 residues. J lost 0 bases, V lost 5 bases, and 4 bases had no gene match. Germline V gene lookup returns CDR1 SGHVS and CDR2 FNYEAQ. The chain's CDR3 is CASSRGQASGNTIYF. CDR3 bases: TGTGCCAGCAGCCGAGGACAGGCCTCTGGAAACACCATATATTTT.

This clone was detected only a few times. J is TRBJ2-7 and V is TRBV7-2; perhaps TRBD1 as D (6 bases). In germline, CDR1 is SGHTA, CDR2 FQGNSA. Trimming removed 4 bases from V and 7 bases from J, with 20 bases in between. The CDR3 extends over 15 amino acids. The CDR3 protein is CASSSPTGAGGEQYF. For the CDR3, the DNA is TGTGCCAGCAGCTCCCCGACAGGCGCCGGAGGAGAGCAGTACTTC.

The chain is built from TRBV9 and TRBJ1-5; 7 nucleotides agree with TRBD1. Germline CDR1 is SGDLS and CDR2 is YYNGEE. V lost 6 bases to trimming and J lost 5 bases; unmatched junction nucleotides: 11. The length of the CDR3 is 15 residues. Here the CDR3 reads CASTASDREDQPQHF. CDR3 bases: TGTGCCAGCACCGCCTCCGACAGGGAGGATCAGCCCCAGCATTTT.

This clone was detected only a few times. The genes are TRBV24-1 and TRBJ2-2, with 11 bases lining up with TRBD1. With 7 bases clipped from V and 3 bases from J, the junction kept 0 bases outside the gene matches. CDR1 is KGHDR and CDR2 is SFDVKD in the germline V gene. This CDR3 region has 14 residues. The DNA of the CDR3 is TGTGCCACCAGGGGACAGGGGGACACCGGGGAGCTGTTTTTT. It codes for CATRGQGDTGELFF.

The chain carries TRBV6-5 and TRBJ2-3, with a tentative D call TRBD2 (6 bases). The length of the CDR3 is 13 residues. Germline loops: CDR1 MNHEY, CDR2 SVGAGI. Trimming cost V 6 bases and J 1 base, with 8 bases left between them. CDR3 sequence (DNA): TGTGCCAGCAGAGTAGCGGGCACAGATACGCAGTATTTT. Amino acid sequence: CASRVAGTDTQYF.

This clone was counted a few times. J is TRBJ1-1 and V is TRBV6-6; no reliable D call. Germline V gene data show CDR1 as MNHNY and CDR2 as SVGAGI (reference sequence). The V gene lost 4 bases and the J gene lost 4 bases, with 10 bases spanning the gap. This CDR3 contains 13 residues. The CDR3 DNA reads as TGTGCCAGCAGTTCGAGTCTAGTCACTGAAGCTTTCTTT. This translates into CASSSSLVTEAFF.

The chain couples TRBV30 to TRBJ2-7; D call uncertain. V gave up 2 bases and J gave up 2 bases, with 10 bases separating them. The CDR3 has 13 amino acids. CDR1 is GTSNPN, CDR2 SVGIG, per germline (reference sequence). In DNA, the CDR3 is TGTGCCTGGAGTCCCGACAACACCTACGAGCAGTACTTC. Protein: CAWSPDNTYEQYF.

This chain connects TRBV7-6 to TRBJ1-5, with 7 bases lining up with TRBD1. Germline loops: CDR1 SGHVS, CDR2 FNYEAQ. CDR3 length: 14 amino acids. J lost 6 bases, V lost 1 base, and 3 bases had no gene match. The CDR3 region is CASSLDRGAQPQHF. Here the CDR3 DNA reads TGTGCCAGCAGCTTAGACAGGGGCGCTCAGCCCCAGCATTTT. Complete variable domain (other parts from reference TRBV7-6 and TRBJ1-5): GAGVSQSPRYKVTKRGQDVALRCDPISGHVSLYWYRQALGQGPEFLTYFNYEAQQDKSGLPNDRFSAERPEGSISTLTIQRTEQRDSAMYRCASSLDRGAQPQHFGDGTRLSIL.

The chain carries TRBV2 and TRBJ2-7; 8 bases agree with TRBD1. The CDR3 extends over 14 amino acids. CDR1 and CDR2 from the germline V gene are SNHLY and FYNNEI. V lost 4 bases to trimming and J lost 1 base; unmatched junction nucleotides: 3. CDR3 loop: CASSGQGLSYEQYF. In DNA, the CDR3 is TGTGCCAGCAGTGGACAGGGGCTTTCCTACGAGCAGTACTTC.

This clone was seen repeatedly, ten times or more. V and J are TRBV2 and TRBJ1-2; 7 bases align to TRBD1. The CDR3 is 16 amino acids. The junction had 8 bases not matched to a gene; V was cut back by 0 bases and J by 4 bases. Germline V gene data show CDR1 as SNHLY and CDR2 as FYNNEI. The CDR3 sequence is CASSEARRGRPYGYTF. CDR3 DNA: TGTGCCAGCAGTGAAGCTAGGAGGGGGCGGCCCTATGGCTACACCTTC.